This TCR beta chain was identified in a study of CD8+ T cells in alopecia areata. Whole-study findings and limits: Expanded CD8+ clones among the top 100, as well as scalp clonality, were significantly decreased by tofacitinib.

Treatment of the sample: oral pan-JAK inhibitor, 5-10 mg twice daily. A note on this clone: What it recognizes is unknown.

TCR sequencing used cDNA made by reverse transcription of extracted RNA. Assay: immunoSEQ multiplex PCR; the TCRdb copy retains only in-frame clones and omits some. Counted here are 150,000 to 200,000 clones, about three fifths occurring once; the ten biggest clones make up approximately 0.97%. This CDR3 is built from 15 residues. V dropped 5 bases and J dropped 3 bases, with 17 bases sitting between them. The V gene's germline CDR1 is SGHAT and CDR2 FQNNGV. The rearrangement uses TRBV11-2 and TRBJ2-7, with a weak D call TRBD2 (6 bases). Specimen: CD4+ T cells sorted from blood, collected at week 24, from a patient treated with tofacitinib. This sequence was found in a human donor with alopecia areata. CDR3 loop: CASSADRGFHYEQYF. CDR3 DNA sequence: TGTGCCAGCAGCGCGGACCGGGGGTTTCACTACGAGCAGTACTTC.